This TCR beta chain was captured by sequencing in a study of cytomegalovirus exposure and HLA in healthy donors. Per the germline V gene, CDR1 is SQVTM and CDR2 is ANQGSEA. Trimming removed 4 bases from V and 0 bases from J; junction bases left unmatched: 7. The CDR3 has 15 amino acids. Amplification used 60 Vbeta primers and 13 Jbeta primers. Sequenced by immunoSEQ multiplex PCR; TCRdb stores in-frame clones only, minus some. Here the sample spans about 67,000 clones, roughly nine tenths being singletons. The V call is TRBV29-1, the J call TRBJ2-3; 7 positions match TRBD2. The sequence was collected from a young woman in good health and CMV-seropositive. Sequencing was carried out using PBMCs. CDR3 residues: CSVGGSSGSTDTQYF. The CDR3 DNA reads TGCAGCGTTGGGGGGTCTAGCGGTAGCACAGATACGCAGTATTTT.